The 11 T cell receptor beta chains below were found in one sample sequenced in a study of control samples from healthy donors and cancer patients. Assay used: immunoSEQ multiplex PCR; TCRdb lists only in-frame clones, some missing. Among around 110,000 clones listed, over 90% were seen once. Input material: blood. These receptors all come from a man aged 30 to 45 in good health.

The chain is built from TRBV5-4 and TRBJ1-1; no firm D call. The germline V gene has CDR1 SGHNT and CDR2 YYREEE (reference sequence). The CDR3 covers 16 residues. The germline V and J ends were trimmed by 0 bases and 4 bases, with 16 bases remaining between them. The CDR3 DNA sequence: TGTGCCAGCAGCTTGGCCGGGAGCCCGATAGGCACTGAAGCTTTCTTT. Protein product: CASSLAGSPIGTEAFF.

V gene TRBV11-2 combines with J gene TRBJ2-1; 11 bases fit TRBD1. The junction had 7 bases not matched to a gene; V was cut back by 1 base and J by 5 bases. The CDR3 loop spans 17 amino acids. Per the germline V gene, CDR1 is SGHAT and CDR2 is FQNNGV. The CDR3 protein is CASSLGGQGVSHNEQFF. The CDR3 bases are TGTGCCAGCAGCTTAGGGGGACAGGGGGTATCCCACAATGAGCAGTTCTTC.

The V gene is TRBV28, the J gene TRBJ1-1; the D gene is possibly TRBD1 (5 bases). Germline V CDR1 and CDR2: MDHEN, SYDVKM. V shed 10 bases and J shed 1 base, with 16 bases lying between them. The CDR3 consists of 14 residues. As DNA, the CDR3 is TGTGCCATCTTACCCTTACAGGAGAACACTGAAGCTTTCTTT. This gives the protein CAILPLQENTEAFF.

The rearrangement uses TRBV5-1 and TRBJ1-2; 7 bases align to TRBD1. The CDR3 runs to 13 residues. The germline V gene encodes CDR1 SGHRS and CDR2 YFSETQ. After removal of 5 bases from V and 8 bases from J, the junction contained 9 bases not matched to a gene. The CDR3 DNA follows: TGCGCCAGCAGGGTGGACAGGTATGAAGGCTACACCTTC. Residues: CASRVDRYEGYTF.

The chain carries TRBV27 and TRBJ1-1; D is unclear. Germline values: CDR1 MNHEY, CDR2 SMNVEV (reference sequence). The germline V and J ends were trimmed by 8 bases and 6 bases, with 25 bases remaining between them. CDR3 length: 16 amino acids. As DNA, the CDR3 is TGTGCCAGCCAGAGGGAATATTGGGTTAGTGAGGCTGAAGCTTTCTTT. Its protein is CASQREYWVSEAEAFF.

This sequence joins TRBV2 and TRBJ1-5; 8 positions match TRBD1. CDR1 is SNHLY, CDR2 FYNNEI, per germline. Trimming took 0 bases from V and 5 from J; bases not matched to a gene: 9. The CDR3 has 17 amino acids. The CDR3 bases are TGTGCCAGCAGTGAAGCGACGACAGGGGCTCTCCATCAGCCCCAGCATTTT. Its translation is CASSEATTGALHQPQHF. Combining the CDR3 with reference TRBV2 and TRBJ1-5 gives the whole variable domain EPEVTQTPSHQVTQMGQEVILRCVPISNHLYFYWYRQILGQKVEFLVSFYNNEISEKSEIFDDQFSVERPDGSNFTLKIRSTKLEDSAMYFCASSEATTGALHQPQHFGDGTRLSIL.

The chain links TRBV7-9 to TRBJ1-5; D call uncertain. This CDR3 spans 12 amino acids. V was shortened by 6 bases and J by 4 bases, with 7 bases between the two germline ends. Germline V gene lookup returns CDR1 SEHNR and CDR2 FQNEAQ (reference sequence). The CDR3 DNA sequence: TGTGCCAGCAGTAGGTTTAATCAGCCCCAGCATTTT. It codes for CASSRFNQPQHF.

This clone showed up just once. This sequence joins TRBV7-2 and TRBJ1-2; D remains ambiguous. Trimming left V 5 bases short and J 6 bases short, with 19 bases between. The germline V gene has CDR1 SGHTA and CDR2 FQGNSA. The CDR3 is 15 amino acids. The DNA of the CDR3 is TGTGCCAGCAGCCCCTTGGTAGGGTTAGAGAATGGCTACACCTTC. Protein: CASSPLVGLENGYTF.

In its sample, this clone was seen once. V and J are TRBV19 and TRBJ1-5, with D possibly being TRBD1 (5 bases). The CDR3 length is 13 residues. Between the trimmed V and J ends, which lost 5 bases and 7 bases, there was a span of 12 bases. Germline assignment: CDR1 LNHDA and CDR2 SQIVND (reference sequence). The CDR3 spells CASSVGRQQPQHF. CDR3 nucleotide sequence: TGTGCCAGTAGTGTGGGACGGCAACAGCCCCAGCATTTT.

The genes are TRBV18 and TRBJ2-2, with D unclear. With 3 bases removed from V and 1 base from J, the gap between germline ends came to 3 bases. In germline, CDR1 is KGHSH, CDR2 LQKENI. CDR3 size: 13 residues. CDR3 sequence (DNA): TGTGCCAGCTCACCTAGGAACACCGGGGAGCTGTTTTTT. Protein sequence: CASSPRNTGELFF.

The genes are TRBV6-1 and TRBJ1-1, with a weak D call TRBD1 (5 bases). The V and J ends lost 3 bases and 2 bases respectively, with 10 bases between them. Looked up from germline, CDR1 is MNHNS and CDR2 is SASEGT. The CDR3 is made up of 14 amino acids. The CDR3 region is CASSERQINTEAFF. The CDR3 DNA reads TGTGCCAGCAGTGAGAGACAGATTAACACTGAAGCTTTCTTT.